This passage covers 25 T cell receptor beta chains from one sample sequenced in a study of blood T cell repertoires in COVID-19. Profiling relied on immunoSEQ multiplex PCR, and the TCRdb table lists in-frame clones only, not all of them. In the table there are roughly 200,000 clones, approximately 81% of which are singletons. Source material: peripheral blood. The origin of the receptors is a woman older than 75 with acute or convalescent COVID-19.

V is TRBV10-2 and J is TRBJ2-7; no clear D. Trimming pared 0 bases from V and 6 bases from J, leaving 12 bases between. Germline V lookup: CDR1 WSHSY, CDR2 SAAADI. This CDR3 comprises 14 residues. CDR3 amino acids: CASSESLWRGEQYF. The CDR3 DNA reads as TGCGCCAGCAGTGAGTCCTTGTGGAGAGGCGAGCAGTACTTC.

V gene TRBV7-2 combines with J gene TRBJ2-5; TRBD2 might be the D (6 bases). The germline CDR1 and CDR2 sequences are SGHTA and FQGNSA. V lost 7 bases and J 1 base, leaving 13 bases between the germline ends. The CDR3 is 14 amino acids. CDR3 coding DNA: TGTGCCAGCACCCCCGCGGGGCTCCAAGAGACCCAGTACTTC. Translation: CASTPAGLQETQYF.

The chain links TRBV7-9 to TRBJ1-4; weak D call: TRBD1 (5 bases). Germline-derived CDR1 and CDR2 are SEHNR and FQNEAQ (reference sequence). V lost 5 bases and J lost 5, with 9 bases in between. The CDR3 is made up of 13 amino acids. CDR3 DNA sequence: TGTGCCAGCAGCCAGACAGCGAATGAAAAACTGTTTTTT. It translates to CASSQTANEKLFF.

The rearrangement uses TRBV30 and TRBJ1-4, with 7 bases identical to TRBD1. Germline V lookup: CDR1 GTSNPN, CDR2 SVGIG (reference sequence). V dropped 0 bases and J dropped 11; count of bases not matched to a gene: 6. The length of the CDR3 is 13 residues. The CDR3 DNA sequence: TGTGCCTGGAGTGTACAGGCAGGGGGTAAACTGTTTTTT. Amino acids: CAWSVQAGGKLFF. Based on the CDR3 plus reference TRBV30 and TRBJ1-4, the full variable domain is SQTIHQWPATLVQPVGSPLSLECTVEGTSNPNLYWYRQAAGRGLQLLFYSVGIGQISSEVPQNLSASRPQDRQFILSSKKLLLSDSGFYLCAWSVQAGGKLFFGSGTQLSVL.

The V call is TRBV11-3, the J call TRBJ2-4, with 8 positions matching TRBD1. The CDR3 covers 17 residues. Germline trimming cut 5 bases from V and 10 bases from J; bases unmatched to any gene: 19. Germline CDR1 reads SGHNT; CDR2 reads YENEEA. The CDR3 region is CASSHQPIDRGGWIQYF. The CDR3 region has the DNA TGTGCCAGCAGCCACCAACCCATTGACAGGGGTGGATGGATTCAGTACTTC.

V usage is TRBV9 and J usage is TRBJ2-1; a possible D gene is TRBD2 (5 bases). V was trimmed by 6 bases and J by 10 bases, leaving 20 bases between them. Per germline, CDR1 SGDLS and CDR2 YYNGEE. The CDR3 contains 14 residues. CDR3 amino acids: CASTFSLAEDEQFF. In DNA form, the CDR3 reads TGTGCCAGCACTTTTTCGCTAGCTGAGGACGAGCAGTTCTTC.

V is TRBV25-1 and J is TRBJ1-2, with D perhaps TRBD1 (5 bases). The CDR3 sequence is 17 residues long. CDR1 is MGHDK and CDR2 is SYGVNS in the germline V gene. V was cut by 0 bases and J by 5 bases, with 19 bases left in between. CDR3 nucleotides: TGTGCCAGCAGTGAATACCCTGGGCAGGGAGGGTTATATGGCTACACCTTC. Protein sequence: CASSEYPGQGGLYGYTF.

This sequence joins TRBV5-6 and TRBJ2-7; 7 bases fit TRBD1. The CDR3 runs 16 residues. Germline values: CDR1 SGHDT, CDR2 YYEEEE. Trimming took 1 base from V and 2 from J; bases not matched to a gene: 9. The CDR3 DNA sequence: TGTGCCAGCAGCTTGTCAGACAGGGTGATCACCTACGAGCAGTACTTC. It codes for CASSLSDRVITYEQYF.

The J gene is TRBJ1-4, the V gene TRBV5-1; D is undetermined. The V gene's germline CDR1 is SGHRS and CDR2 YFSETQ. This CDR3 has 15 residues. Trimming shortened V by 1 base and J by 0 bases, and 7 bases separated the two germline ends. Written as DNA, the CDR3 is TGCGCCAGCAGCTTGTTCCCAGCAACTAATGAAAAACTGTTTTTT. This gives the protein CASSLFPATNEKLFF.

V usage is TRBV24-1 and J usage is TRBJ1-2; 8 positions match TRBD1. From germline, CDR1 is KGHDR and CDR2 SFDVKD. V lost 9 bases and J lost 5; bases outside the gene matches: 7. The CDR3 runs 13 residues. CDR3 sequence (DNA): TGTGCCACCGGAAAACGGGACAGGTATGGCTACACCTTC. Amino acid sequence: CATGKRDRYGYTF.

J is TRBJ1-1 and V is TRBV19, with TRBD1 as a possible D gene (5 bases). From germline, CDR1 is LNHDA and CDR2 SQIVND (reference sequence). With 7 bases removed from V and 1 base from J, the gap between germline ends came to 16 bases. The CDR3 loop spans 15 amino acids. The CDR3 spells CASKLMGRTNTEAFF. The DNA of the CDR3 is TGTGCCAGTAAGCTGATGGGGCGCACGAACACTGAAGCTTTCTTT.

The rearrangement uses TRBV15 and TRBJ1-2; D not certain. Germline CDR1 is LNHNV and CDR2 is YYDKDF (reference sequence). This CDR3 is 15 amino acids long. With 0 bases removed from V and 4 bases from J, the gap between germline ends came to 12 bases. The CDR3 nucleotides are TGTGCCACCAGCAGAGATTCGGAGAACCTCTATGGCTACACCTTC. Protein: CATSRDSENLYGYTF. The full variable domain, rest sourced from reference TRBV15 and TRBJ1-2, is DAMVIQNPRYQVTQFGKPVTLSCSQTLNHNVMYWYQQKSSQAPKLLFHYYDKDFNNEADTPDNFQSRRPNTSFCFLDIRSPGLGDTAMYLCATSRDSENLYGYTFGSGTRLTVV.

Ten or more counts support this clone. The genes are TRBV10-3 and TRBJ2-2; tentatively, D is TRBD1 (7 bases). Germline loops: CDR1 ENHRY, CDR2 SYGVKD. Trimming took off 4 bases at V and 7 bases at J, with 16 bases between the two ends. This CDR3 is built from 15 residues. The chain's CDR3 is CAISVWRGQGGELFF. The CDR3 DNA is TGTGCCATCAGTGTCTGGAGGGGGCAAGGCGGGGAGCTGTTTTTT.

This chain uses TRBV28 with TRBJ2-7; 10 nucleotides agree with TRBD2. V lost 6 bases and J lost 4; bases outside the gene matches: 6. The CDR3 covers 14 residues. Per the germline V gene, CDR1 is MDHEN and CDR2 is SYDVKM. Written as DNA, the CDR3 is TGTGCCAGCAGGCTGGGACTAGCGAGTTACGAGCAGTACTTC. It codes for CASRLGLASYEQYF.

This clone occurred once. The rearrangement links TRBV4-3 to TRBJ1-1, with a weak D call TRBD1 (6 bases). Germline V CDR1 and CDR2: LGHNA, YSLEER. Trimming stripped 4 bases from V and 4 bases from J, with 13 bases between. This CDR3 has 14 residues. CDR3: CASSRTGSGTEAFF. Written as DNA, the CDR3 is TGCGCCAGCAGCCGAACAGGGTCGGGCACTGAAGCTTTCTTT.

This chain connects TRBV3-1 (or the pseudogene TRBV3-2) to TRBJ1-3; D remains ambiguous. The CDR3 is 15 residues long. V shed 5 bases and J shed 0 bases, with 11 bases lying between them. Per the germline V gene, CDR1 is LGHDT and CDR2 is YNNKEL (reference sequence). CDR3 sequence: CASSATLSSGNTIYF. The CDR3, as DNA: TGTGCCAGCAGCGCAACGTTGAGCTCTGGAAACACCATATATTTT.

V and J are TRBV7-9 and TRBJ2-2; D perhaps matches TRBD1 (5 bases). CDR1 is SEHNR and CDR2 is FQNEAQ in the germline V gene (reference sequence). Trimming left V 2 bases short and J 7 bases short, with 8 bases between. This CDR3 is built from 13 residues. The CDR3 DNA is TGTGCCAGCAGCTTACAGGGCGTCGGGGAGCTGTTTTTT. This encodes CASSLQGVGELFF.

This clone appeared once. The chain recombines TRBV5-1 with TRBJ2-1, with D unresolved. Trimming pared 0 bases from V and 1 base from J, leaving 8 bases between. The germline V gene encodes CDR1 SGHRS and CDR2 YFSETQ. The CDR3 length is 15 residues. The CDR3 sequence is CASSLGYTSYNEQFF. CDR3 nucleotide sequence: TGCGCCAGCAGCTTGGGCTATACTTCCTACAATGAGCAGTTCTTC.

The chain combines TRBV18 with TRBJ1-2; D ambiguous. Germline-derived CDR1 and CDR2 are KGHSH and LQKENI. The CDR3 sequence is 14 residues long. Trimming stripped 0 bases from V and 6 bases from J, with 11 bases between. CDR3 protein: CASSPPWTRDGYTF. CDR3 bases: TGTGCCAGCTCACCACCATGGACGCGGGATGGCTACACCTTC.

The rearrangement joins TRBV29-1 to TRBJ1-1; D possibly corresponds to TRBD1 (6 bases). The germline V gene has CDR1 SQVTM and CDR2 ANQGSEA. Trimming took 3 bases from V and 3 from J, leaving 8 bases between them. CDR3 length: 12 residues. The CDR3 DNA is TGCAGCGTTGAGCAGGGGCACACTGAAGCTTTCTTT. Residues: CSVEQGHTEAFF.

This clone was recorded once. This chain links TRBV28 with TRBJ2-7; possible D gene TRBD2, 5 bases. V was pared by 8 bases and J by 3 bases, with 8 bases between. The CDR3 loop spans 11 amino acids. The germline gives CDR1 MDHEN, CDR2 SYDVKM. The CDR3 sequence: CASRLNYEQYF. CDR3 coding DNA: TGTGCCAGCCGACTAAACTACGAGCAGTACTTC.

The CDR3: CASSVAANTGELFF. The CDR3 DNA reads TGTGCCAGCAGCGTGGCCGCGAACACCGGGGAGCTGTTTTTT. The chain links TRBV9 to TRBJ2-2, with no clear D. The V end was cut by 2 bases, the J end by 0 bases, with 5 bases between. The CDR3 totals 14 residues. Germline CDR1 and CDR2: SGDLS and YYNGEE.

The chain joins TRBV7-6 to TRBJ2-7; 11 bases agree with TRBD2. The J segment lost 4 bases and the V segment lost 5 bases, leaving 16 bases of the junction unmatched. This CDR3 region has 18 residues. CDR1 is SGHVS and CDR2 is FNYEAQ in the germline V gene. CDR3 in DNA: TGTGCCAGCAGCCCGATGGGACTAGCGGACGGTCCAGGTTACGAGCAGTACTTC. This sequence encodes CASSPMGLADGPGYEQYF.

V and J are TRBV28 and TRBJ1-2; D is possibly TRBD1 (6 bases). Trimming took off 2 bases at V and 3 bases at J, with 10 bases between the two ends. Germline V lookup: CDR1 MDHEN, CDR2 SYDVKM. The CDR3 extends over 14 amino acids. The CDR3 coding sequence is TGTGCCAGCAGTTTACGGGACATCTACTATGGCTACACCTTC. Amino acid sequence: CASSLRDIYYGYTF.

There are a few counts of this clone. The DNA of the CDR3 is TGTGCCAGCAGCTTCGTGAGGACAGATACGCAGTATTTT. This sequence encodes CASSFVRTDTQYF. The chain is built from TRBV7-9 and TRBJ2-3; D gene unclear. The CDR3 runs to 13 residues. V gave up 3 bases and J gave up 3 bases, with 7 bases separating them. Germline-derived CDR1 and CDR2 are SEHNR and FQNEAQ (reference sequence).